This T cell receptor (beta chain) derives from a study of OX40 agonist ivuxolimab in advanced cancers. Study overall: Patient treatment consisted of intravenous ivuxolimab administration every 2 weeks at 0.01 to 10 mg/kg. Patients in dose escalation had liver, melanoma, kidney or head and neck cancers.

The study, taken as a whole, reports: At 0.1 to 3.0 mg/kg and by week 6, CD4+ and CD8+ T cells in the blood had expanded clonally.

Profiled with immunoSEQ multiplex PCR; TCRdb holds only in-frame clones, not every one. The sample records about 20,000 clones, approximately 84% being singletons. As regards this clone: Its antigen is as yet unknown.

The CDR3 is 13 amino acids. Trimming cost V 5 bases and J 7 bases; bases outside gene matches: 6. Germline V CDR1 and CDR2: SSHAT, FNYEAQ (reference sequence). Any history of autoimmune disease or systemic immunosuppression disqualified patients. The receptor comes from an adult with an advanced solid tumor such as melanoma, head and neck, liver or kidney cancer. The chain has TRBV7-7 and TRBJ2-5, with TRBD1 identical over 8 bases. The sequenced sample was CD4+ or CD8+ T cells sorted from blood, obtained in a trial of the OX40 agonist ivuxolimab. The CDR3 protein is CASSPDRGGTQYF. CDR3 DNA: TGTGCCAGCAGCCCCGACAGGGGTGGGACCCAGTACTTC. Looking up the rest from reference TRBV7-7 and TRBJ2-5 gives the full variable domain: GAGVSQSPRYKVTKRGQDVTLRCDPISSHATLYWYQQALGQGPEFLTYFNYEAQPDKSGLPSDRFSAERPEGSISTLTIQRTEQRDSAMYRCASSPDRGGTQYFGPGTRLLVL.